This T cell receptor beta chain was profiled in a study of blood T cell repertoires in COVID-19. Study context: Samples taken during acute and convalescent COVID-19 were collected in the United States, Italy and Spain. T cells, B-cell-depleted T cells, or PBMCs supplied cDNA or gDNA.

Original methodology: For nucleated cells, counts were estimated from reference gene primer amplification. Some clones are missing from TCRdb's copy, which holds only in-frame ones; the method was immunoSEQ multiplex PCR. For V, J and clone size, that table is used; D and trimming come from the DNA. The sample includes 160,000 or so clones, about 77% of them seen just once. J was trimmed by 9 bases and V by 5 bases; bases with no gene match: 9. Per the germline V gene, CDR1 is SEHNR and CDR2 is FQNEAQ (reference sequence). The CDR3 is 15 residues long. The TCR originated in a woman older than 75 with acute or convalescent COVID-19. This chain connects TRBV7-9 to TRBJ2-1, with 11 bases fitting TRBD1. The source material was peripheral blood. CDR3 region: CASSLEGQGAFEQFF. DNA for the CDR3: TGTGCCAGCAGCCTCGAAGGACAGGGGGCTTTTGAGCAGTTCTTC. The full variable domain, with the rest looked up from reference TRBV7-9 and TRBJ2-1, is DTGVSQNPRHKITKRGQNVTFRCDPISEHNRLYWYRQTLGQGPEFLTYFQNEAQLEKSRLLSDRFSAERPKGSFSTLEIQRTEQGDSAMYLCASSLEGQGAFEQFFGPGTRLTVL.